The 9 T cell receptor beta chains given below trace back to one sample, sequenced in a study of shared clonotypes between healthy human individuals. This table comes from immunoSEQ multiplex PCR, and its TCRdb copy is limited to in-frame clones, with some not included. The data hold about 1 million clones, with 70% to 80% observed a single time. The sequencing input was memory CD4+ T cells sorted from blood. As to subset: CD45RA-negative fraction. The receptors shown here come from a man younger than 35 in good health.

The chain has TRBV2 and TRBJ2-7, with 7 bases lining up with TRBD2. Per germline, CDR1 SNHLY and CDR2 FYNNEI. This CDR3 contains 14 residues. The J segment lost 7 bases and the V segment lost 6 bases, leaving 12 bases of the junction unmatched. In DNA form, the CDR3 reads TGTGCCAGCAGGGGAGGGTCTTTCCAGAGGGAGCAGTACTTC. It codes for CASRGGSFQREQYF.

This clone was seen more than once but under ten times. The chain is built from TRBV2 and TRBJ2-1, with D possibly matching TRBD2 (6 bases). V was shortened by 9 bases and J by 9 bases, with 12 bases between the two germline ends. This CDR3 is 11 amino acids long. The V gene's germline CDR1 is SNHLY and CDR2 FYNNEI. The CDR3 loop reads CASSGTFEQFF. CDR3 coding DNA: TGTGCCAGTTCCGGGACTTTTGAGCAGTTCTTC. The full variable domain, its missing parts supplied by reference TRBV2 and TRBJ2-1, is EPEVTQTPSHQVTQMGQEVILRCVPISNHLYFYWYRQILGQKVEFLVSFYNNEISEKSEIFDDQFSVERPDGSNFTLKIRSTKLEDSAMYFCASSGTFEQFFGPGTRLTVL.

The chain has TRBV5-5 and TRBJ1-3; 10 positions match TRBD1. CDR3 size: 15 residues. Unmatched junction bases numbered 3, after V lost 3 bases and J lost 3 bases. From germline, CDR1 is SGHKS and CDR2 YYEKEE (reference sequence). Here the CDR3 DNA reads TGTGCCAGCAGCTCGACAGGGGGCTTTGGAAACACCATATATTTT. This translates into CASSSTGGFGNTIYF.

CDR3 amino acids: CASSVFPNGADTQYF. The DNA for the CDR3 is TGTGCCAGCAGCGTTTTTCCAAATGGGGCAGATACGCAGTATTTT. The V and J genes are TRBV9 and TRBJ2-3; no clear D. V shed 2 bases and J shed 4 bases, with 14 bases lying between them. The CDR3 runs to 15 residues. The germline gives CDR1 SGDLS, CDR2 YYNGEE.

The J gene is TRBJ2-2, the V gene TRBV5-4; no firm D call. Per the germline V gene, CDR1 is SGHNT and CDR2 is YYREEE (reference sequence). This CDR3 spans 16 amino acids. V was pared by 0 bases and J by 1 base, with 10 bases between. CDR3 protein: CASSLGFSQNTGELFF. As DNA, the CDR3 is TGTGCCAGCAGCTTGGGATTTTCACAGAACACCGGGGAGCTGTTTTTT.

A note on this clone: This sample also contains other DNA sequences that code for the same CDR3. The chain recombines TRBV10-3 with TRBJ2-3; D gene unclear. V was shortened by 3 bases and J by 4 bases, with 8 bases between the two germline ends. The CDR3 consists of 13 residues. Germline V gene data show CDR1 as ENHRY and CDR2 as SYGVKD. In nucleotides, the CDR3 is TGTGCCATCAGTGATTTAGGCTCAGATACGCAGTATTTT. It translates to CAISDLGSDTQYF.

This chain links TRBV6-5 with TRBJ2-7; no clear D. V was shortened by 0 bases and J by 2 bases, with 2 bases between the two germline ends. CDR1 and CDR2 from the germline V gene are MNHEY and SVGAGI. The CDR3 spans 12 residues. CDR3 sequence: CASSYSPYEQYF. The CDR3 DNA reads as TGTGCCAGCAGTTACTCTCCCTACGAGCAGTACTTC.

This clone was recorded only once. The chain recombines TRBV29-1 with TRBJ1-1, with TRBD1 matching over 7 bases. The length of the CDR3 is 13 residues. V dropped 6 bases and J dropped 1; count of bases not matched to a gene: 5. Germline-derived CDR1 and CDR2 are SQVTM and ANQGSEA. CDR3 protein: CSVRTGENTEAFF. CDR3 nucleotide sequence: TGCAGCGTCAGGACAGGAGAGAACACTGAAGCTTTCTTT.

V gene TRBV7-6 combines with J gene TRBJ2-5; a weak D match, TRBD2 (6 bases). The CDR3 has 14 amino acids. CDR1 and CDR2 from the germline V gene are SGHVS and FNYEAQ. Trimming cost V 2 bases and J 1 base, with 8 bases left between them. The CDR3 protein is CASSLLALQETQYF. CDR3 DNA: TGTGCCAGCAGCTTACTAGCGCTCCAAGAGACCCAGTACTTC.